Below are 6 T cell receptor beta chains sequenced from a single sample in a study of neurological immune-mediated disorders. MiXCR was run by TCRdb on the 5' RACE reads, yielding one entry per CDR3 protein. Altogether 87,000 or so distinct CDR3 sequences are present, under 4.5% being singletons, with the ten largest covering around 3.2%. The sequenced sample was PBMCs. Receptors originate from a woman between 45 and 60 years old with multiple sclerosis.

This clonotype was seen many times. At one of its ends the junction is not consistent with the germline gene, which may arise from a read error. The chain uses TRBV7-7 and TRBJ2-2; tentatively, D is TRBD1 (5 bases). Germline lookup yields CDR1 SSHAT and CDR2 FNYEAQ (reference sequence). The CDR3 covers 14 residues. Written as DNA, the CDR3 is TGTGCTAGCAGCTCCCGGACATATACCGGGGAGCTGTTTTTT. Protein product: CASSSRTYTGELFF.

This clonotype appeared many times. The rearrangement links TRBV10-1 to TRBJ1-6, with 8 bases that match TRBD1. CDR3 size: 14 residues. V trimming: 6 bases; J trimming: 5 bases; junction bases outside the gene matches: 3. Looked up from germline, CDR1 is WNHNN and CDR2 is SYGVQD (reference sequence). In DNA form, the CDR3 reads TGCGCCAGCAGCTCGGGACAGGATAATTCACCCCTCCACTTT. This codes for CASSSGQDNSPLHF.

This clonotype was counted ten times or more. This chain joins TRBV7-3 and TRBJ2-1, with no clear D. V lost 5 bases and J lost 0, with 11 bases in between. The CDR3 covers 15 residues. Germline-derived CDR1 and CDR2 are SGHTA and FQGTGA. DNA of the CDR3: TGTGCCAGCAGCCCGGACGCGAGCTCCTACAATGAGCAGTTCTTC. Its protein product is CASSPDASSYNEQFF.

This clonotype came up many times. This rearrangement joins TRBV12-3 or TRBV12-4 to TRBJ2-3; D is possibly TRBD1 or TRBD2 (5 bases each). Deletions cut 3 bases from V and 4 bases from J, with 11 bases between. The CDR3 totals 14 residues. The CDR3 region is CASSFGQGADTQYF. DNA of the CDR3: TGTGCCAGCAGTTTTGGGCAGGGAGCAGATACGCAGTATTTT.

This clonotype was found many times. The rearrangement uses TRBV7-3 and TRBJ1-1; no definite D call. V was pared by 0 bases and J by 5 bases, with 10 bases between. Germline CDR1 is SGHTA and CDR2 is FQGTGA. CDR3 size: 14 residues. In nucleotides, the CDR3 is TGTGCCAGCAGCTTAACAGGGTCGGGGACTGAAGCTTTCTTT. Translating gives CASSLTGSGTEAFF.

This clonotype was seen only a few times. A read error may be the cause here, since a much bigger clone is one base away. The J gene is TRBJ2-2, the V gene TRBV7-2, with unresolved D. The germline V gene encodes CDR1 SGHTA and CDR2 FQGNSA. The CDR3 covers 12 residues. CDR3 in DNA: TGTGCCAGCAGCCTGAACACCAGGGAGCTGTTTTTT. This sequence encodes CASSLNTRELFF.